This T cell receptor (beta chain) was observed in a study of T cell changes during pregnancy in multiple sclerosis. Clones were sequenced by immunoSEQ multiplex PCR, and TCRdb holds only the in-frame ones, with some missing. This table has tens of thousands of clones, 93% appearing once. This clone was found a few times. The junction departs from germline at one end; a sequencing error may be responsible. Germline V lookup: CDR1 MNHEY, CDR2 SMNVEV (reference sequence). The CDR3 extends over 14 amino acids. The receptor comes from a female donor with multiple sclerosis, enrolled in a pregnancy study. The sequencing here drew on peripheral blood, taken in the second trimester of pregnancy. The chain recombines TRBV27 with TRBJ1-5; 10 bases are a match to TRBD1. In nucleotides, the CDR3 is TGTGCCAGCAGTTCGACAGGGGGCAACCAGCCCCAGCATTTT. Its protein is CASSSTGGNQPQHF.